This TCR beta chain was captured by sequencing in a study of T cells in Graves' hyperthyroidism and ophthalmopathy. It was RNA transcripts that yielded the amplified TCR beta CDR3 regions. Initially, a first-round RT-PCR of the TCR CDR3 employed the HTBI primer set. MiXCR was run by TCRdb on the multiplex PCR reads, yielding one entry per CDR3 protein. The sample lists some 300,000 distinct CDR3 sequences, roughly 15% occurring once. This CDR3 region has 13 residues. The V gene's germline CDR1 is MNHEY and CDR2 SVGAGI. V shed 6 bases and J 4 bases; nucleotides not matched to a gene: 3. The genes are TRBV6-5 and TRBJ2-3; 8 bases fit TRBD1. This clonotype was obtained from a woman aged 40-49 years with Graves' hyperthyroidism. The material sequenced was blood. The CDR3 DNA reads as TGTGCCAGCAGAGGGACAGGCGCAGATACGCAGTATTTT. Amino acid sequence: CASRGTGADTQYF.